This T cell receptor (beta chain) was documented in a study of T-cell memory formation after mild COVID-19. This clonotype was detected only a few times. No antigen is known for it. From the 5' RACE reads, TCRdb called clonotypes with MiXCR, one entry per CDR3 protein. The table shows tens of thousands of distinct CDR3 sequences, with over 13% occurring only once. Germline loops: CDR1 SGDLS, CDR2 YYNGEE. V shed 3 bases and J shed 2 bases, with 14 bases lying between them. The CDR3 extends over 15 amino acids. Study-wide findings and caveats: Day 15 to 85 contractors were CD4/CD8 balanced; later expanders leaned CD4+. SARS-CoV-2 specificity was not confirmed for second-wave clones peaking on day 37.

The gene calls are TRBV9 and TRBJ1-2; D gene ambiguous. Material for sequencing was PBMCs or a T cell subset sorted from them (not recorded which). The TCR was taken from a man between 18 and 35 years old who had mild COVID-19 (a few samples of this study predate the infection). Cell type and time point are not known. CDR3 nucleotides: TGTGCCAGCAGCGCCGCCGGGGTTTCGAACTATGGCTACACCTTC. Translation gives CASSAAGVSNYGYTF.